A single sample is the source of the 6 T cell receptor beta chains below, sequenced in a study of cytomegalovirus exposure and HLA in healthy donors. Both 60 Vbeta primers and 13 Jbeta primers went into the PCR. Profiled with immunoSEQ multiplex PCR; TCRdb holds only in-frame clones, not every one. Seen here are 110,000 to 150,000 clones, roughly 9.4% observed once, and the top ten hold around 1.9%. The sample was PBMCs. The receptors shown here come from a male donor in good health and CMV-seronegative.

This clone has a handful of counts. Within the sample, other DNA sequences also encode this same CDR3. The chain is built from TRBV5-6 and TRBJ1-3; D perhaps matches TRBD1 (6 bases). The CDR3 loop spans 16 amino acids. Germline V gene sequence: CDR1 SGHDT, CDR2 YYEEEE. V was pared by 4 bases and J by 0 bases, with 14 bases between. CDR3 protein: CASSLTGYTSGNTIYF. The CDR3 nucleotides read TGTGCCAGCAGCCTGACAGGCTACACCTCTGGAAACACCATATATTTT. Variable domain in full (rest from reference TRBV5-6 and TRBJ1-3): DAGVTQSPTHLIKTRGQQVTLRCSPKSGHDTVSWYQQALGQGPQFIFQYYEEEERQRGNFPDRFSGHQFPNYSSELNVNALLLGDSALYLCASSLTGYTSGNTIYFGEGSWLTVV.

There are a few counts of this clone. The chain recombines TRBV5-6 with TRBJ1-1; 9 bases are a match to TRBD1. CDR3 length: 13 residues. Germline trimming cut 4 bases from V and 10 bases from J; bases unmatched to any gene: 8. The germline V gene has CDR1 SGHDT and CDR2 YYEEEE. CDR3 amino acids: CASSVYRGLGAFF. The CDR3 DNA follows: TGTGCCAGCAGCGTCTACAGGGGGCTAGGAGCTTTCTTT.

The gene calls are TRBV19 and TRBJ1-2, with 7 nucleotides matching TRBD1. The CDR3 has 16 residues. The trim removed 1 base at V and 4 bases at J, leaving 9 bases unmatched. Germline CDR1 is LNHDA and CDR2 is SQIVND (reference sequence). CDR3 residues: CASSIGDSARVYGYTF. DNA for the CDR3: TGTGCCAGTAGTATAGGGGACAGCGCGCGGGTCTATGGCTACACCTTC. The full variable domain, its missing parts supplied by reference TRBV19 and TRBJ1-2, is DGGITQSPKYLFRKEGQNVTLSCEQNLNHDAMYWYRQDPGQGLRLIYYSQIVNDFQKGDIAEGYSVSREKKESFPLTVTSAQKNPTAFYLCASSIGDSARVYGYTFGSGTRLTVV.

V is TRBV1 and J is TRBJ1-5. TRBV1 has pseudogene status. The CDR3 has 17 residues. The CDR3 sequence: CTSSQEPKVPPNQPQHF. As DNA, the CDR3 is TGCACCAGCAGCCAAGAGCCTAAAGTCCCACCCAATCAGCCCCAGCATTTT.

The V gene is TRBV28, the J gene TRBJ2-1; 10 positions agree with TRBD2. The CDR3 extends over 15 amino acids. Germline V gives CDR1 MDHEN, CDR2 SYDVKM. V gave up 0 bases and J gave up 9 bases; unmatched junction bases: 5. The CDR3 DNA follows: TGTGCCAGCAGTTTATGGTCTAGCGGGAGACCTGAGCAGTTCTTC. It translates to CASSLWSSGRPEQFF.

This sequence joins TRBV19 and TRBJ2-5; TRBD1 matches at 9 bases. The CDR3 spans 13 residues. The germline V gene has CDR1 LNHDA and CDR2 SQIVND (reference sequence). V was clipped by 5 bases and J by 5 bases; unmatched bases: 3. CDR3 sequence: CASSRDRGETQYF. CDR3 DNA sequence: TGTGCCAGTAGTCGTGACAGGGGGGAGACCCAGTACTTC.